The next 16 T cell receptor beta chains were all read from a single sample in a study of Graves' ophthalmopathy and Graves' hyperthyroidism. TCR beta CDR3 amplification used RNA transcripts. The first-round RT-PCR employed HTBI primers together with the Qiagen OneStep RT-PCR kit. A multiplex PCR was then performed as the second round. TCRdb re-derived calls from the multiplex PCR reads in MiXCR, one entry per CDR3 protein. The profile covers more than 1,000,000 distinct CDR3 sequences, with 35% to 40% appearing a single time and 11% taken by the ten largest. Sequences were obtained from peripheral blood or thyroid tissue (not recorded which). The source of these receptors is an adult man with Graves' hyperthyroidism.

This clonotype has just a few counts. The chain is built from TRBV28 and TRBJ2-6; possible D gene TRBD1, 5 bases. The germline V gene has CDR1 MDHEN and CDR2 SYDVKM. V gave up 6 bases and J gave up 15 bases, with 12 bases separating them. The CDR3 is 11 amino acids. CDR3 bases: TGTGCCAGCAGGCAGGGTTTAGACCTGACTTTC. It yields the protein CASRQGLDLTF.

This clonotype was detected only once. A read error may produce the germline difference seen at one junction end. J is TRBJ2-7 and V is TRBV10-2, with 8 bases identical to TRBD1. CDR3 length: 17 amino acids. Germline loops: CDR1 WSHSY, CDR2 SAAADI. The CDR3 region has the DNA TGTGCCAGCAGACGCTGGCCTGACCGGACAGGGAGCTACGAGCAGTACTTC. The encoded protein is CASRRWPDRTGSYEQYF.

The CDR3 DNA reads TGTGCCACGAAGGCTAGCGGGAGTGATCAAGAGACCCAGTACTTC. Translated, it gives CATKASGSDQETQYF. The chain uses TRBV6-4 and TRBJ2-5; 10 positions agree with TRBD2. The trim removed 10 bases at V and 2 bases at J, leaving 10 bases unmatched. This CDR3 is built from 15 residues. In germline, CDR1 is MRHNA, CDR2 SNTAGT.

This clonotype was detected ten times or more. In DNA, the CDR3 is TGTGCCAGCAGCGGTACAACTCCCGGGGAGCTGTTTTTT. Encoded protein: CASSGTTPGELFF. The chain joins TRBV9 to TRBJ2-2, with D unresolved. Looked up from germline, CDR1 is SGDLS and CDR2 is YYNGEE. The V and J ends lost 3 bases and 6 bases respectively, with 9 bases between them. This CDR3 is 13 amino acids long.

Points on this clonotype: A much more abundant neighbour one base away suggests this may be a read error. The V and J genes are TRBV7-2 and TRBJ1-2; the D is unclear. Looked up from germline, CDR1 is SGHTA and CDR2 is FQGNSA. This CDR3 is 13 amino acids long. CDR3 amino acids: CASSLAVFDGHTF. The CDR3 coding sequence is TGTGCCAGCAGCTTAGCGGTTTTCGATGGCCACACCTTC.

This clonotype was observed many times. The V and J genes are TRBV7-9 and TRBJ2-7; TRBD1 matches at 7 bases. Germline trimming cut 1 base from V and 1 base from J; bases unmatched to any gene: 4. The CDR3 is made up of 15 amino acids. Germline V lookup: CDR1 SEHNR, CDR2 FQNEAQ (reference sequence). Written as DNA, the CDR3 is TGTGCCAGCAGCTTAGGCCGGGACAGTTCCTACGAGCAGTACTTC. Protein sequence: CASSLGRDSSYEQYF.

The chain carries TRBV10-3 and TRBJ2-7; 13 bases are a match to TRBD2. Per the germline V gene, CDR1 is ENHRY and CDR2 is SYGVKD. The length of the CDR3 is 15 residues. Losses at the gene ends were 10 bases for V and 5 bases for J; bases not matched to a gene: 11. The CDR3 region has the DNA TGTGCCAGCCAGCCTAGGACTAGCGGGAGTAACGAGCAGTACTTC. Protein sequence: CASQPRTSGSNEQYF.

In its sample, this clonotype was seen many times. The V gene is TRBV5-5, the J gene TRBJ1-2; D unclear. Germline values: CDR1 SGHKS, CDR2 YYEKEE (reference sequence). This CDR3 has 13 residues. Trimming left V 3 bases short and J 6 bases short, with 12 bases between. The CDR3: CASSWTPSDGYTF. The CDR3 DNA reads as TGTGCCAGCAGCTGGACCCCAAGTGATGGCTACACCTTC.

This clonotype appeared many times. The J gene is TRBJ2-5, the V gene TRBV12-3 or TRBV12-4, with D perhaps given as TRBD1 or TRBD2 (6 bases each). The CDR3 has 14 residues. The V gene lost 7 bases and the J gene lost 0 bases, with 12 bases spanning the gap. The CDR3 spells CASTRGTNQETQYF. The DNA for the CDR3 is TGTGCCAGCACCCGGGGGACAAACCAAGAGACCCAGTACTTC.

The chain combines TRBV12-3 or TRBV12-4 with TRBJ2-7, with D maybe TRBD1 (6 bases). V shed 3 bases and J shed 3 bases, with 12 bases lying between them. The CDR3 spans 14 residues. The chain's CDR3 is CASSLTGGNYEQYF. CDR3 in DNA: TGTGCCAGCAGTTTGACAGGCGGAAACTACGAGCAGTACTTC.

The chain recombines TRBV25-1 with TRBJ2-5; D is perhaps TRBD1 (6 bases). The CDR3 contains 11 residues. With 10 bases removed from V and 11 bases from J, the gap between germline ends came to 17 bases. The germline V gene encodes CDR1 MGHDK and CDR2 SYGVNS. Written as DNA, the CDR3 is TGTGCCATCATAAAGGGGGATGAGCAGTACTTC. Its translation: CAIIKGDEQYF.

The chain couples TRBV6-5 to TRBJ1-2; D remains ambiguous. Germline V gene data show CDR1 as MNHEY and CDR2 as SVGAGI. The V and J ends lost 2 bases and 1 base respectively, with 8 bases between them. CDR3 length: 14 residues. CDR3 nucleotide sequence: TGTGCCAGCAGTTACGGTTCGGATAACTATGGCTACACCTTC. Translated: CASSYGSDNYGYTF.

There are many counts of this clonotype. The chain combines TRBV24-1 with TRBJ1-6, with 7 bases lining up with TRBD1. CDR3 size: 15 residues. The V gene end was trimmed by 4 bases and the J gene end by 8 bases; junction bases not matched to a gene: 7. Germline V CDR1 and CDR2: KGHDR, SFDVKD. In nucleotides, the CDR3 is TGTGCCACCAGTGAGGCCGGGACAGCCGATTCACCCCTCCACTTT. Its protein product is CATSEAGTADSPLHF.

There are many counts of this clonotype. The chain uses TRBV7-7 and TRBJ2-5; 7 bases line up with TRBD2. This CDR3 is 16 amino acids long. J gave up 2 bases and V 5 bases, and 11 bases lay outside the gene matches. Germline values: CDR1 SSHAT, CDR2 FNYEAQ (reference sequence). The CDR3 bases are TGTGCCAGCAGCCAAGGCATCCGGCGGGGGCAAGAGACCCAGTACTTC. Its protein is CASSQGIRRGQETQYF.

This clonotype has only one observation. One base away lies a much larger clone, so this may be a sequencing read error. The J gene is TRBJ1-3, the V gene TRBV14, with no clear D. CDR3 length: 16 amino acids. Germline loops: CDR1 SGHDN, CDR2 FVKESK. CDR3 in DNA: TGTGCCAGCAACCAAGTAGGCGGCTACTCTGGAAACACCATATATTTT. Its translation: CASNQVGGYSGNTIYF.

This clonotype was seen at least ten times. The J gene is TRBJ2-5, the V gene TRBV12-3 or TRBV12-4, with D perhaps TRBD2 (6 bases). This CDR3 region has 14 residues. V was cut by 6 bases and J by 13 bases, with 24 bases left in between. DNA of the CDR3: TGTGCCAGCAGCCCTCCCCCCATGGGTGGCGGGGTGTACTTC. It yields the protein CASSPPPMGGGVYF.